A selection of T cell receptor beta chains follows, all from one sample in a study of cytomegalovirus exposure and HLA in healthy donors. Profiling relied on immunoSEQ multiplex PCR, and the TCRdb table lists in-frame clones only, not all of them. Among about 120,000 clones, over 70% were seen once, and the ten largest hold just under 3%. Source material: PBMCs. The origin of the receptors is a middle-aged woman in good health and CMV-seropositive. The CDR3 runs from the conserved cysteine through the conserved F or W. A D gene is named only where the DNA matches it firmly. The size of a clone is reported for some rows only, either as once, few or many, or as a class for expanded clones.

clone_size j_call v_call d_call cdr3_aa cdr3_nt
once TRBJ1-2 TRBV19 TRBD1 CASSQQGKDYGYTF TGTGCCAGTAGTCAACAGGGGAAAGACTATGGCTACACCTTC
NA TRBJ1-4 TRBV4-3 TRBD1 CASSQGVWTGGREKLFF TGCGCCAGCAGCCAAGGGGTTTGGACAGGAGGACGAGAAAAACTGTTTTTT
NA TRBJ2-1 TRBV5-1 NA CASSLVLAHNEQFF TGCGCCAGCAGCTTGGTGTTAGCCCACAATGAGCAGTTCTTC
NA TRBJ2-7 TRBV4-1 TRBD2 CASSQDSQRGTYEQYF TGCGCCAGCAGCCAAGATTCCCAGCGGGGTACCTACGAGCAGTACTTC
few TRBJ2-1 TRBV30 TRBD2 CAWSVGAGGSSYNEQFF TGTGCCTGGAGTGTGGGGGCGGGGGGGTCAAGCTACAATGAGCAGTTCTTC
once TRBJ2-7 TRBV15 TRBD1 CATSRVQGEPYEQYF TGTGCCACCAGCAGAGTCCAGGGGGAGCCGTACGAGCAGTACTTC
NA TRBJ2-7 TRBV11-2 NA CASSLRQTYEQYF TGTGCCAGCAGCCTCCGACAGACCTACGAGCAGTACTTC
NA TRBJ2-7 TRBV9 NA CASSVEGGLSYEQYF TGTGCCAGCAGCGTAGAAGGGGGTCTCTCCTACGAGCAGTACTTC
few TRBJ1-1 TRBV7-9 TRBD1 CASSSILRDRGGMNTEAFF TGTGCCAGCAGCTCGATACTCCGGGACAGGGGGGGTATGAACACTGAAGCTTTCTTT
NA TRBJ1-1 TRBV27 NA CASIDQGMNTEAFF TGTGCCAGCATAGACCAGGGCATGAACACTGAAGCTTTCTTT
NA TRBJ1-2 TRBV6-1 NA CASLGSNYGYTF TGTGCCAGCCTCGGGTCTAACTATGGCTACACCTTC
NA TRBJ2-1 TRBV2 NA CASSVVFEQFF TGTGCCAGCAGTGTAGTCTTTGAGCAGTTCTTC
NA TRBJ2-2 TRBV9 TRBD2 CASSATSGRAYGGELFF TGTGCCAGCAGCGCGACTAGCGGGAGGGCCTATGGCGGGGAGCTGTTTTTT
NA TRBJ1-5 TRBV6-1 NA CASSEGGGIYQPQHF TGTGCCAGCAGTGAAGGGGGGGGCATTTATCAGCCCCAGCATTTT
once TRBJ1-1 TRBV5-1 TRBD1 CASSQRQGVNTEAFF TGCGCCAGCAGCCAAAGACAGGGAGTGAACACTGAAGCTTTCTTT
NA TRBJ2-7 TRBV27 NA CASSPTAFGRYEQYF TGTGCCAGCAGCCCGACAGCTTTTGGGCGGTACGAGCAGTACTTC
NA TRBJ1-2 TRBV6-5 TRBD1 CASSYSTQGAGYTF TGTGCCAGCAGTTACTCGACCCAGGGGGCAGGCTACACCTTC
once TRBJ2-7 TRBV27 TRBD2 CASRTSGIYEQYF TGTGCCAGTAGGACTAGCGGTATCTACGAGCAGTACTTC
NA TRBJ1-6 TRBV6-6 TRBD1 CASSYRQGDNSPLHF TGTGCCAGCAGTTACCGACAGGGTGATAATTCACCCCTCCACTTT
NA TRBJ2-7 TRBV6-4 NA CASSEETGLLYEQYF TGTGCCAGCAGTGAGGAGACAGGTCTATTGTACGAGCAGTACTTC
NA TRBJ1-1 TRBV19 TRBD1 CASSDDREVRTEAFF TGTGCCAGTAGTGACGACAGGGAGGTGAGGACTGAAGCTTTCTTT
NA TRBJ2-7 TRBV5-1 NA CASSLRSGYEQYF TGCGCCAGCAGCTTGCGTTCAGGGTACGAGCAGTACTTC